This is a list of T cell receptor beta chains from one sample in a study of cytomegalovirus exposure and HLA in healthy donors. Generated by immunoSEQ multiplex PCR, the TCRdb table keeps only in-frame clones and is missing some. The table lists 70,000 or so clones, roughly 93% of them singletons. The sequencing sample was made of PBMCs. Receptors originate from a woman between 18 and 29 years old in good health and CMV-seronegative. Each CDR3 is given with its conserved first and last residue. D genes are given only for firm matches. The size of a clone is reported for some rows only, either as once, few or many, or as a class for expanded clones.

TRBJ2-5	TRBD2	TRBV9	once	CASNEAGGASGTQYF	TGTGCCAGCAATGAGGCGGGAGGGGCCTCGGGGACCCAGTACTTC
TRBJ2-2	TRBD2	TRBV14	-	CASSPRKAGGRTGELFF	TGTGCCAGCAGCCCCCGGAAAGCGGGGGGGCGAACCGGGGAGCTGTTTTTT
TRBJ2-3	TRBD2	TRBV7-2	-	CASRLTTSGGGTDTQYF	TGTGCCAGCAGACTAACGACTAGCGGGGGGGGAACAGATACGCAGTATTTT
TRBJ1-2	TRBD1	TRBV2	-	CASIGTGTYYGYTF	TGTGCCAGTATCGGGACAGGGACATACTATGGCTACACCTTC
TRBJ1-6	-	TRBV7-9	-	CASSPRGTGDSPLHF	TGTGCCAGCAGCCCCAGAGGTACCGGGGATTCACCCCTCCACTTT
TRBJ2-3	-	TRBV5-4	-	CASFSGDTQYF	TGTGCCAGCTTCTCGGGGGATACGCAGTATTTT
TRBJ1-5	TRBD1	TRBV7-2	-	CASSLTGRYSNQPQHF	TGTGCCAGCAGCTTGACAGGGCGGTATAGCAATCAGCCCCAGCATTTT
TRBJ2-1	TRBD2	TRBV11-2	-	CASSLEAAGGPHNEQFF	TGTGCCAGCAGCTTAGAAGCGGCGGGAGGGCCCCACAATGAGCAGTTCTTC
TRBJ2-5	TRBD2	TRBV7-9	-	CASSDIAGGETQYF	TGTGCCAGCAGTGATATAGCGGGGGGGGAGACCCAGTACTTC
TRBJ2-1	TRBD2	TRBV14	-	CASSPDFTSGSRNEQFF	TGTGCCAGCAGCCCCGATTTCACTAGCGGGAGTAGAAATGAGCAGTTCTTC
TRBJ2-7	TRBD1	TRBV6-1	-	CASGGRGLDEQYF	TGTGCCAGCGGCGGCAGGGGGTTGGACGAGCAGTACTTC
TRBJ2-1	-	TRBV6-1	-	CASSEGLTPNYEQFF	TGTGCCAGCAGTGAAGGACTCACGCCCAACTATGAGCAGTTCTTC
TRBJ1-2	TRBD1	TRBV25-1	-	CASSESGTGTSESYGYTF	TGTGCCAGCAGTGAATCCGGGACAGGGACTTCCGAGAGCTATGGCTACACCTTC
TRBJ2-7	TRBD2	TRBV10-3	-	CAISEGAQGSGRAVQYF	TGTGCCATCAGTGAGGGGGCCCAGGGGAGCGGGAGGGCCGTGCAGTACTTC
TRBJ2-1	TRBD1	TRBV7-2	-	CASSLVVLGQGGQFF	TGTGCCAGCAGCTTAGTGGTCTTGGGACAGGGAGGGCAGTTCTTC
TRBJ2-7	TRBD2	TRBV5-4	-	CASSFGRLAGGSSYEQYF	TGTGCCAGCAGCTTTGGGCGATTAGCGGGAGGGAGCTCCTACGAGCAGTACTTC
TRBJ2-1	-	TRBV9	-	CASSVALGGHNEQFF	TGTGCCAGCAGCGTAGCTTTGGGGGGGCACAATGAGCAGTTCTTC
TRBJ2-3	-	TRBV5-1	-	CASSPGAHNTDTQYF	TGCGCCAGCAGCCCGGGTGCCCATAACACAGATACGCAGTATTTT
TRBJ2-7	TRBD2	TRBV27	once	CASSTRTSGSYEQYF	TGTGCCAGCAGTACCCGGACTAGCGGGAGTTACGAGCAGTACTTC
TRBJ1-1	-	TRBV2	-	CASTPFGVTEAFF	TGTGCCAGCACCCCGTTCGGGGTTACTGAAGCTTTCTTT
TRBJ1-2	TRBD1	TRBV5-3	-	CAGNRGPGGYTF	TGTGCCGGAAACAGGGGGCCGGGGGGCTACACCTTC
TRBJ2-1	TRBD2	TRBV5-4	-	CASMRGQTLAGEYNEQFF	TGTGCCAGCATGCGAGGACAGACGCTAGCGGGGGAGTACAATGAGCAGTTCTTC
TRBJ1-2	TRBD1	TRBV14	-	CASSPPGTVNGYTF	TGTGCCAGCAGCCCCCCCGGGACAGTGAATGGCTACACCTTC
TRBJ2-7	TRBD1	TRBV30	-	CAWSGQGTYEQYF	TGTGCCTGGAGCGGACAGGGAACCTACGAGCAGTACTTC
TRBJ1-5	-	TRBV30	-	CAWRLGGGNQPQHF	TGTGCCTGGAGGCTGGGGGGGGGCAATCAGCCCCAGCATTTT
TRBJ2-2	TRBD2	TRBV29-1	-	CSGGLAGDTGELFF	TGCAGCGGCGGACTAGCGGGGGACACCGGGGAGCTGTTTTTT
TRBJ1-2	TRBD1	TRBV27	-	CASSLGGGGGYTF	TGTGCCAGCAGTTTAGGAGGGGGCGGTGGCTACACCTTC
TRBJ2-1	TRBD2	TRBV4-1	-	CASKRGLADEQFF	TGCGCCAGCAAGAGGGGACTAGCCGATGAGCAGTTCTTC
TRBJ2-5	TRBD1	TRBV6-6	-	CASSGDGTGETQYF	TGTGCCAGCAGCGGTGACGGGACAGGAGAGACCCAGTACTTC
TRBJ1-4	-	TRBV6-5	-	CASCSEVNEKLFF	TGTGCCAGCTGTTCGGAGGTCAATGAAAAACTGTTTTTT
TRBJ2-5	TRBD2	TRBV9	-	CASSARTSGREETQYF	TGTGCCAGCAGCGCAAGGACTAGCGGGAGGGAGGAGACCCAGTACTTC
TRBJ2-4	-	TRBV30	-	CAWNSRQTLAKNIQYF	TGTGCCTGGAATTCCAGACAGACCCTAGCCAAAAACATTCAGTACTTC
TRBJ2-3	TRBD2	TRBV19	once	CASSSLAGEVNTQYF	TGTGCCAGTAGTTCCTTAGCGGGGGAGGTTAATACGCAGTATTTT
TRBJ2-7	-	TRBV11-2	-	CASSLDMRTLNTYEQYF	TGTGCCAGCAGCTTAGATATGAGGACACTAAATACCTACGAGCAGTACTTC
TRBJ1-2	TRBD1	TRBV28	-	CASRQGAGYTF	TGTGCCAGCAGACAGGGGGCTGGCTACACCTTC
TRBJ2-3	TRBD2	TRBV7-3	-	CASSLNGVETSGSTDTQYF	TGTGCCAGCAGCTTAAACGGAGTGGAGACTAGCGGGAGCACAGATACGCAGTATTTT
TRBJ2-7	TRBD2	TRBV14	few	CASSQGQGPLAGIYEQYF	TGTGCCAGCAGCCAAGGTCAGGGACCGCTAGCGGGAATCTACGAGCAGTACTTC
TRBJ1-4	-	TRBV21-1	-	CASAPGNEKLFF	TGTGCCAGCGCACCGGGGAATGAAAAACTGTTTTTT
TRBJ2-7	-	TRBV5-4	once	CASSRDKTYEQYF	TGTGCCAGCAGCAGGGACAAAACCTACGAGCAGTACTTC
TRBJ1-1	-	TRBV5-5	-	CASSFRQMNTEAFF	TGTGCCAGCAGCTTTAGACAGATGAACACTGAAGCTTTCTTT
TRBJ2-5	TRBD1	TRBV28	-	CASSFQGAETQYF	TGTGCCAGCAGTTTTCAGGGGGCGGAGACCCAGTACTTC
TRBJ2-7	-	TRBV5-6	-	CASSLWGREQYF	TGTGCCAGCAGCTTGTGGGGGCGCGAGCAGTACTTC
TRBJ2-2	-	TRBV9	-	CASSVEGSDLTGELFF	TGTGCCAGCAGCGTAGAGGGGTCGGACCTCACCGGGGAGCTGTTTTTT
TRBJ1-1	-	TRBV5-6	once	CASSFRGAEAFF	TGTGCCAGCAGCTTCCGGGGGGCTGAAGCTTTCTTT
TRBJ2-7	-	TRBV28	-	CASSGKEGPYEQYF	TGTGCCAGCAGCGGAAAGGAGGGCCCCTACGAGCAGTACTTC
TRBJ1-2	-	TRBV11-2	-	CASSSHIGDYHYGYTF	TGTGCCAGCAGCTCACATATCGGGGATTACCACTATGGCTACACCTTC
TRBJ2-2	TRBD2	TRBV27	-	CASTSGRAGNTGELFF	TGTGCCAGCACCTCAGGGAGAGCGGGAAACACCGGGGAGCTGTTTTTT
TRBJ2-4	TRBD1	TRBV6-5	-	CASTPTGLAKNIQYF	TGTGCCAGCACACCGACAGGGCTAGCCAAAAACATTCAGTACTTC
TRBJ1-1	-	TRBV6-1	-	CASNIGRDHTEAFF	TGTGCCAGCAATATTGGCAGGGATCACACTGAAGCTTTCTTT
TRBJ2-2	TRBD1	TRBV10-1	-	CASSAPGQGPTGELFF	TGCGCCAGCAGTGCTCCGGGACAGGGACCCACCGGGGAGCTGTTTTTT
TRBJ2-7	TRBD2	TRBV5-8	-	CASSFLGTSGGADEQYF	TGTGCCAGCAGCTTCCTCGGGACTAGCGGGGGGGCCGACGAGCAGTACTTC
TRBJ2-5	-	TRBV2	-	CASSYTETQYF	TGTGCCAGCAGTTACACGGAGACCCAGTACTTC
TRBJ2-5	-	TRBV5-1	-	CASSSGLYRGREETQYF	TGCGCCAGCAGCTCTGGTCTCTACAGGGGGAGGGAGGAGACCCAGTACTTC